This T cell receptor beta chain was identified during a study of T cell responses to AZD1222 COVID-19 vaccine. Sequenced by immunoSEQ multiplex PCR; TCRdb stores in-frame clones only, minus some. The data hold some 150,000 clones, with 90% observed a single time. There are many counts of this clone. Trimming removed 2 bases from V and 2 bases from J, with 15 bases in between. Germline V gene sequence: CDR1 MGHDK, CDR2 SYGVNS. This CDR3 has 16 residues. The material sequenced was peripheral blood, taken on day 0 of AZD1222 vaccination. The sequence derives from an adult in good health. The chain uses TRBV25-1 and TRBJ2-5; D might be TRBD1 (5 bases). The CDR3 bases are TGTGCCAGCAGTGAACCCCGACAGAAAACGCAAGAGACCCAGTACTTC. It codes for CASSEPRQKTQETQYF.